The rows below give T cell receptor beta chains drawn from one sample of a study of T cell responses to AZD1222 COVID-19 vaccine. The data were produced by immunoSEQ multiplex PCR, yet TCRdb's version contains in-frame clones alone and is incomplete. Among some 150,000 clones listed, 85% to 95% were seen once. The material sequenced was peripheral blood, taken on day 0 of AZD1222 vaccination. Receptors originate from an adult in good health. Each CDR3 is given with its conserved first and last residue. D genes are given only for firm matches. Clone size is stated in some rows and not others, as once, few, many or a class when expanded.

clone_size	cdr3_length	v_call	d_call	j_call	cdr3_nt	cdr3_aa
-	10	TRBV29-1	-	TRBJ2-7	TGCAGCGTTGGTGGCGGCGAGCAGTACTTC	CSVGGGEQYF
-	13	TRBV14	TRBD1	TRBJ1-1	TGTGCCTCAGAGCGAACAGGGGGTACTGAAGCTTTCTTT	CASERTGGTEAFF
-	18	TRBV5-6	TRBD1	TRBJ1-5	TGTGCCAGCAGCATATCTACAGGGGGCCCTCCTAGCAATCAGCCCCAGCATTTT	CASSISTGGPPSNQPQHF
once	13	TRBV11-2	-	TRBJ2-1	TGTGCCAGCAGATACGATCCCGTCGGGGAGCAGTTCTTC	CASRYDPVGEQFF
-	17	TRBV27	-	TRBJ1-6	TGTGCCAGCAGGGACTTCGGAGGGGGAGTGGGAGTTGGGCCCCTCCACTTT	CASRDFGGGVGVGPLHF
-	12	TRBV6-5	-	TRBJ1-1	TGTGCCAGCTGGGGGGCAATTGCTGAAGCTTTCTTT	CASWGAIAEAFF
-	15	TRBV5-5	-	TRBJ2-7	TGTGCCAGCAGCTTGGGAACGGCGAGTGACTACGAGCAGTACTTC	CASSLGTASDYEQYF
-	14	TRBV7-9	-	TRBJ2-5	TGTGCCAGCAGCCCCAGACAGACCTGGGAGACCCAGTACTTC	CASSPRQTWETQYF
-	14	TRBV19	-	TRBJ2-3	TGTGCCAGTAGTATAGTCGGTCGCACAGATACGCAGTATTTT	CASSIVGRTDTQYF
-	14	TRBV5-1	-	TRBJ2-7	TGCGCCAGCAGCTTGAGTGGGGCCCCCTACGAGCAGTACTTC	CASSLSGAPYEQYF
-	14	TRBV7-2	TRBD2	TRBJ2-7	TGTGCCAGCAGCTTAGCGGGGGGGGTTTACGAGCAGTACTTC	CASSLAGGVYEQYF
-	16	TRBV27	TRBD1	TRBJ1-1	TGTGCCAGCAGTTTATTCAAGACAGGGGGCTTCGCTGAAGCTTTCTTT	CASSLFKTGGFAEAFF
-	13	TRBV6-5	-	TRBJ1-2	TGTGCCAGCAGTTCGACAGGACCAAATGGCTACACCTTC	CASSSTGPNGYTF
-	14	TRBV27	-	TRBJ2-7	TGTGCCAGCAGTTTAGTGTGGGGAGCCTACGAGCAGTACTTC	CASSLVWGAYEQYF
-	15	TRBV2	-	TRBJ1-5	TGTGCCAGCAGTCGAGACAGGAATCCTGGACAGCCCCAGCATTTT	CASSRDRNPGQPQHF
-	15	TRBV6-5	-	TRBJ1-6	TGTGCCAGCCTCCCCCTTTTCTCCTATAATTCACCCCTCCACTTT	CASLPLFSYNSPLHF
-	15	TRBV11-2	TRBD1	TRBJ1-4	TGTGCCAGCAGCGCTGGGACAGGTGAGATTGAAAAACTGTTTTTT	CASSAGTGEIEKLFF
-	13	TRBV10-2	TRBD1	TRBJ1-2	TGCGCCAGCTCGACGACAGGGGACTATGGCTACACCTTC	CASSTTGDYGYTF
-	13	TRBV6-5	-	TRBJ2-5	TGTGCCAGCAGACGACAGTTCCAAGAGACCCAGTACTTC	CASRRQFQETQYF
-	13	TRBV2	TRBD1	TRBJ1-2	TGTGCCACCGAGACAGGGGGTGCCTATGGCTACACCTTC	CATETGGAYGYTF
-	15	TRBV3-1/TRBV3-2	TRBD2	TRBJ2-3	TGTGCCAGCAGCTACAGCGGGATTGGCTCAGATACGCAGTATTTT	CASSYSGIGSDTQYF
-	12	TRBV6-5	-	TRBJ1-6	TGTGCCATTAATAACCCGGGTTCACCCCTCCACTTT	CAINNPGSPLHF
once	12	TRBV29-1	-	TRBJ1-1	TGCAGCGCAGCGACAGCTAACACTGAAGCTTTCTTT	CSAATANTEAFF
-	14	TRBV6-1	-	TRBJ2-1	TGTGCCAGCAGTGAAGCCGCGGGCTACAATGAGCAGTTCTTC	CASSEAAGYNEQFF
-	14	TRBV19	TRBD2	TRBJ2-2	TGTGCCAGTAGTACTAGCGGGACAACCGGGGAGCTGTTTTTT	CASSTSGTTGELFF
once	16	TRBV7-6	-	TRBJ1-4	TGTGCCAGCAGCTTAGGACAGGCTACAACTAATGAAAAACTGTTTTTT	CASSLGQATTNEKLFF
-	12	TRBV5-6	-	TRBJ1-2	TGTGCCAGCAGGAACGGGGGCCATGGCTACACCTTC	CASRNGGHGYTF
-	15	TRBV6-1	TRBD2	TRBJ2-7	TGTGCCAGCAGTGAATGGACTAGCGGGATCTACGAGCAGTACTTC	CASSEWTSGIYEQYF
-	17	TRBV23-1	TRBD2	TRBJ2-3	TGCGCCAGCAGTCCAGGGACTAGCGGGAGGGAGGCAGATACGCAGTATTTT	CASSPGTSGREADTQYF
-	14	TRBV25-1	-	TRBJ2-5	TGTGCCAGCAGAGACAATACAGGGTTAGAGACCCAGTACTTC	CASRDNTGLETQYF
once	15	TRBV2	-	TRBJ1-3	TGTGCCAGCAGTCATCTCAGGGATTATCGAAACACCATATATTTT	CASSHLRDYRNTIYF
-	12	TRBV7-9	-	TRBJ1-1	TGTGCCAGCAGCTTACCCCCAGACAAAGCTTTCTTT	CASSLPPDKAFF
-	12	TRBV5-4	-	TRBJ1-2	TGTGCCAGCAGCTTCTCGACTTATGGCTACACCTTC	CASSFSTYGYTF
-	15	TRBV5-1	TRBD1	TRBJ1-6	TGCGCCAGCAGCTTGGCCGACAGGGTTGAGTCACCCCTCCACTTT	CASSLADRVESPLHF
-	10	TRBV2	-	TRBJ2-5	TGTGCCAGCACCCCCGGAACCCAGTACTTC	CASTPGTQYF
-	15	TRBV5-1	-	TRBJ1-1	TGCGCCAGCAGCTTGGTTCCGGGGGCGAACACTGAAGCTTTCTTT	CASSLVPGANTEAFF
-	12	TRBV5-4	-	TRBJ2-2	TGTGCCAGCAGCCCCGATAGGGGGGAGCTGTTTTTT	CASSPDRGELFF
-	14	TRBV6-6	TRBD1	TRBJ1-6	TGTGCCAGCAGCGGGACAGGGGTGGTTTCACCCCTCCACTTT	CASSGTGVVSPLHF
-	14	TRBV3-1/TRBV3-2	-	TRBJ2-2	TGTGCCAGCAGCCAATCCGGGACCACCGGGGAGCTGTTTTTT	CASSQSGTTGELFF
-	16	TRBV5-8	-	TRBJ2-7	TGTGCCAGCAGCTGGGTTGGGGGCCAAAACTCCTACGAGCAGTACTTC	CASSWVGGQNSYEQYF
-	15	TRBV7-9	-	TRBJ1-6	TGTGCCAGCAGCTTAGTAACCAGGGGAGGTTCACCCCTCCACTTT	CASSLVTRGGSPLHF
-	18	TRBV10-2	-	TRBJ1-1	TGCGCCAGCAGTGAGTCGGAGCCCGTTCACTTTACGAACACTGAAGCTTTCTTT	CASSESEPVHFTNTEAFF
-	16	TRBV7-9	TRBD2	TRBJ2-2	TGTGCCAGCAGCTTATGGGCTAGCGGGAGCACCGGGGAGCTGTTTTTT	CASSLWASGSTGELFF
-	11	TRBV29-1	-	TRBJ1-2	TGCAGCTCTGGCCAACGCGGGGGCTACACCTTC	CSSGQRGGYTF
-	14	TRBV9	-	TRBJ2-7	TGTGCCAGCAGCGTAGAATCGTCGAACTACGAGCAGTACTTC	CASSVESSNYEQYF
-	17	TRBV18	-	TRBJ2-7	TGTGCCAGCTCACCACGCCCCAGGGGGGGAAGCTCCTACGAGCAGTACTTC	CASSPRPRGGSSYEQYF